Sequencing of this T cell receptor beta chain was carried out in a study of CD8+ T cells in alopecia areata. About the research overall: The study gave tofacitinib for 6 to 18 months, then 6 months off drug. General study findings and limits: Scalp sequencing captures resident alphabeta T cells of normal skin too. In scalp and blood during tofacitinib, many expanded lesional clones persisted.

About this clone: Its matching antigen is unknown.

Treatment specified: oral pan-JAK inhibitor, 5-10 mg twice daily. Once RNA had been extracted, it was reverse transcribed into cDNA to act as the sequencing template. Here immunoSEQ multiplex PCR was the method, and the copy in TCRdb shows in-frame clones only, minus some. Counted here are some 150,000 clones, roughly four fifths occurring once; the ten biggest clones make up around 25%. The CDR3 contains 17 residues. CDR1 and CDR2 (germline): SGHTS, YDEGEE. V gave up 3 bases and J gave up 3 bases; unmatched junction bases: 12. The chain combines TRBV5-8 with TRBJ2-3, with 8 positions matching TRBD2. The TCR originated in a human donor with alopecia areata. Sequences were derived from CD8+ T cells sorted from blood, sampled at week 4, from a patient treated with tofacitinib. CDR3 region: CASSSERGYVMTDTQYF. The CDR3 nucleotides are TGTGCCAGCAGCTCGGAGCGGGGGTACGTCATGACAGATACGCAGTATTTT.